This T cell receptor (beta chain) is drawn from a study of T cell changes during pregnancy in multiple sclerosis (dated by TCRdb to the late 2010s). Broadly, across the study: The study examined how the T cell repertoire changed over the course of pregnancy in women with multiple sclerosis.

Inclusive of the bounding cysteine and phenylalanine, the CDR3 is 15 residues long. Only the CDR3 region is kept as DNA, spanning 45 bases read in frame from base 1. V is cut by 5 bases and J by 2 bases, and the space between the germline ends is 14 bases. The germline V gene yields SGDLS for CDR1 and YYNGEE for CDR2. Libraries were prepared through the immunoSEQ multiplex PCR assay. Here the immuneACCESS table is served through TCRdb, limited to in-frame sequences with V and J called. Missing clones are a known gap in these copies; in checked studies unresolved V genes cover under half, and the rest lacks a known reason. The sample includes approximately 84,000 clones, with approximately 95% observed a single time. Roughly 0.9% of the sample belongs to the ten largest clones. As for this clone: It has no known antigen specificity. No base quality information exists; no much larger clone differs at one position.

This receptor was obtained from a female donor in good health, enrolled as a control in a pregnancy study. This material consisted of peripheral blood, taken in the second trimester of pregnancy. Recombination connected TRBV9 to TRBJ2-1; TRBD2 is a weak D gene call, 6 bases matching. The DNA sequence is TGTGCCAGCAGGGGCGGGGCAGAAACCTACAATGAGCAGTTCTTC. Translation gives CASRGGAETYNEQFF.